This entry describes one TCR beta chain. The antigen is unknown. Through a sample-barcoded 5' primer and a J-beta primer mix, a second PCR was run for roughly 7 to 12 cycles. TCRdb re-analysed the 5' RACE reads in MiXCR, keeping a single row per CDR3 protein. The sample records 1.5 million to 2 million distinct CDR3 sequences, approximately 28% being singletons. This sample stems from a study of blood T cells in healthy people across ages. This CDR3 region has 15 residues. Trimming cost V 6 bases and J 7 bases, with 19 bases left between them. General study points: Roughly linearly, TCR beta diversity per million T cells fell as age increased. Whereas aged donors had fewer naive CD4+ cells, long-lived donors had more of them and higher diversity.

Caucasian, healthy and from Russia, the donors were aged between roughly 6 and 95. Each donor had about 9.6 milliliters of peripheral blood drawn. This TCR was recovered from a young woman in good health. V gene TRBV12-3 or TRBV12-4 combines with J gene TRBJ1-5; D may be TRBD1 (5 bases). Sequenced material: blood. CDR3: CASRPGGRGRQPQHF. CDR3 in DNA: TGTGCCAGCAGGCCGGGGGGAAGGGGAAGACAGCCCCAGCATTTT.